This T cell receptor beta chain was obtained from a study of T cells in Graves' hyperthyroidism and ophthalmopathy. The study based diagnoses on clinical symptoms, serum thyroxine and TRAb, thyroid ultrasound and orbital computed tomography. Using approximately 10 ml of fresh peripheral blood, PBMCs were prepared. Amplified regions were TCR beta CDR3 sequences from RNA transcripts. First-round RT-PCR targeting the TCR CDR3 was performed with the HTBI primer set. TCRdb re-called the multiplex PCR reads through MiXCR, storing one row per CDR3 protein. This table holds under 350,000 distinct CDR3 sequences, 13% found once. Germline CDR1 is MNHNS and CDR2 is SASEGT. CDR3 length: 15 residues. The V end was cut by 5 bases, the J end by 0 bases, with 14 bases between. This clonotype was observed many times.

The chain employs TRBV6-1 and TRBJ2-7; D is perhaps TRBD1 (6 bases). The receptor was derived from a woman under 40 with Graves' hyperthyroidism that later progressed to Graves' ophthalmopathy. Sequenced input: blood. The CDR3: CASSWGRASSYEQYF. The CDR3 DNA sequence: TGTGCCAGCAGTTGGGGGCGGGCAAGCTCCTACGAGCAGTACTTC.